Below, 19 T cell receptor beta chains from the same sample are listed, as sequenced in a study of CD8 T cells in ankylosing spondylitis. Each CDR3 protein is one row after TCRdb ran MiXCR on the 5' RACE reads. The repertoire consists of some 140,000 distinct CDR3 sequences, with 7% to 8% occurring once and the leading ten covering 9.5% to 15%. The sequenced sample was blood, either unsorted or a sorted T cell fraction (not recorded which). The receptors derive from a female donor with ankylosing spondylitis or in good health (not recorded which).

This clonotype was recorded at least ten times. V usage is TRBV5-1 and J usage is TRBJ2-2; 10 bases agree with TRBD1. The junction had 4 bases not matched to a gene; V was cut back by 4 bases and J by 1 base. Germline CDR1 is SGHRS and CDR2 is YFSETQ. The CDR3 covers 16 residues. CDR3: CASSLGQGMNTGELFF. The CDR3 DNA reads as TGCGCCAGCAGCCTGGGACAGGGGATGAACACCGGGGAGCTGTTTTTT.

This clonotype was counted ten times or more. The chain recombines TRBV4-1 with TRBJ1-2; unclear D gene. Germline V gene lookup returns CDR1 MGHRA and CDR2 YSYEKL. The V and J ends lost 0 bases and 4 bases respectively, with 12 bases between them. CDR3 length: 15 amino acids. CDR3 nucleotide sequence: TGCGCCAGCAGCCAAGATCGACCGGGTAGCTATGGCTACACCTTC. It is translated as CASSQDRPGSYGYTF.

This clonotype has a count of ten or more. The chain couples TRBV18 to TRBJ1-1, with D unclear. Germline assignment: CDR1 KGHSH and CDR2 LQKENI. V shed 8 bases and J shed 5 bases, with 21 bases lying between them. CDR3 length: 15 amino acids. The CDR3 DNA sequence: TGTGCCAGCACTAAAGACCGACCCATGCGGACTGAAGCTTTCTTT. It codes for CASTKDRPMRTEAFF.

In this sample, this clonotype turned up many times. The CDR3 protein is CSVEARPERQTEAFF. DNA of the CDR3: TGCAGCGTTGAAGCCCGTCCAGAAAGGCAAACTGAAGCTTTCTTT. The V and J genes are TRBV29-1 and TRBJ1-1; D unresolved. V lost 1 base and J 5 bases, leaving 17 bases between the germline ends. Germline CDR1 SQVTM, CDR2 ANQGSEA. This CDR3 has 15 residues.

The sample holds many counts of this clonotype. This sequence joins TRBV20-1 and TRBJ1-5; D not resolved. Germline lookup yields CDR1 DFQATT and CDR2 SNEGSKA (reference sequence). V was shortened by 6 bases and J by 0 bases, with 12 bases between the two germline ends. This CDR3 has 14 residues. CDR3 bases: TGCAGTGCCCCTAGACCATATAGCAATCAGCCCCAGCATTTT. Amino acid sequence: CSAPRPYSNQPQHF.

The genes are TRBV19 and TRBJ1-5; perhaps TRBD1 as D (5 bases). V dropped 0 bases and J dropped 11 bases, with 11 bases sitting between them. This CDR3 contains 13 residues. The germline V gene encodes CDR1 LNHDA and CDR2 SQIVND (reference sequence). The CDR3 spells CASSIDRGEAQHF. The CDR3, as DNA: TGTGCCAGTAGTATAGATCGGGGCGAAGCCCAGCATTTT. Based on the CDR3 plus reference TRBV19 and TRBJ1-5, the full variable domain is DGGITQSPKYLFRKEGQNVTLSCEQNLNHDAMYWYRQDPGQGLRLIYYSQIVNDFQKGDIAEGYSVSREKKESFPLTVTSAQKNPTAFYLCASSIDRGEAQHFGDGTRLSIL.

J is TRBJ2-3 and V is TRBV11-2, with a tentative D call TRBD2 (6 bases). V gave up 8 bases and J gave up 0 bases, with 9 bases separating them. The CDR3 consists of 13 residues. Germline V gene sequence: CDR1 SGHAT, CDR2 FQNNGV. CDR3 in DNA: TGTGCCAGCGTAGCGGAAAGCACAGATACGCAGTATTTT. Encoded protein: CASVAESTDTQYF.

This clonotype was recorded many times. The genes are TRBV20-1 and TRBJ2-5, with 11 bases aligning to TRBD2. The CDR3 contains 14 residues. Trimming took 8 bases from V and 2 from J; bases not matched to a gene: 7. Germline V lookup: CDR1 DFQATT, CDR2 SNEGSKA (reference sequence). The CDR3 sequence is CSCRLAGPQETQYF. Written as DNA, the CDR3 is TGCAGTTGCCGACTAGCGGGACCTCAAGAGACCCAGTACTTC.

To note about this clonotype: This could be a read error, since a much larger clone is one nucleotide away. The chain employs TRBV27 and TRBJ1-5, with 7 bases aligning to TRBD1. CDR1 and CDR2 from the germline V gene are MNHEY and SMNVEV (reference sequence). This CDR3 is built from 17 residues. CDR3 loop: CVSSPRGGGSNNQPQHF. In nucleotides, the CDR3 is TGTGTCAGCAGTCCCAGGGGAGGGGGCTCAAACAATCAGCCCCAGCATTTT.

This clonotype was seen a single time. The V gene is TRBV6-1, the J gene TRBJ2-7, with TRBD1 matching over 8 bases. Germline CDR1 and CDR2: MNHNS and SASEGT. This CDR3 has 14 amino acids. V gave up 5 bases and J gave up 6 bases; unmatched junction bases: 9. The CDR3 DNA reads TGTGCCAGCAGTCCGACAGGGGAAGGCAGCGAGCAGTACTTC. Protein: CASSPTGEGSEQYF.

This clonotype has at least ten counts. This chain uses TRBV7-2 with TRBJ2-5; D unclear. V dropped 3 bases and J dropped 2 bases, with 1 base sitting between them. Per germline, CDR1 SGHTA and CDR2 FQGNSA. The CDR3 runs 11 residues. CDR3 in DNA: TGTGCCAGCAGCTTTCAAGAGACCCAGTACTTC. It codes for CASSFQETQYF.

This clonotype was recorded many times. The gene calls are TRBV5-1 and TRBJ2-1; D is tentatively TRBD1 or TRBD2 (7 bases each). The CDR3 consists of 17 residues. V was cut by 4 bases and J by 4 bases, with 21 bases left in between. CDR1 and CDR2 (germline): SGHRS, YFSETQ. Here the CDR3 DNA reads TGCGCCAGCAGCAAAGGAGCGGGACAGTCCTCTTACAATGAGCAGTTCTTC. Encoded protein: CASSKGAGQSSYNEQFF.

The J gene is TRBJ2-5, the V gene TRBV7-9; D perhaps matches TRBD2 (6 bases). This CDR3 has 15 amino acids. The ends were cut back, 4 bases at V and 2 bases at J, with 14 bases in the middle. The germline V gene has CDR1 SEHNR and CDR2 FQNEAQ (reference sequence). DNA for the CDR3: TGTGCCAGCAGCTCAAACCGGGACTCACAAGAGACCCAGTACTTC. Translation: CASSSNRDSQETQYF.

This clonotype was counted ten times or more. The CDR3 DNA sequence: TGCAGTGCTAGACAGGGGAGGGGGGTCTACGATGGCTACACCTTC. Translating gives CSARQGRGVYDGYTF. The chain links TRBV20-1 to TRBJ1-2; weak D call: TRBD1 (6 bases). Looked up from germline, CDR1 is DFQATT and CDR2 is SNEGSKA (reference sequence). CDR3 length equals 15 residues. V lost 2 bases and J lost 6, with 19 bases in between.

This clonotype was picked up many times. The rearrangement joins TRBV5-1 to TRBJ1-2; 7 bases are shared with TRBD1. After removal of 3 bases from V and 8 bases from J, the junction contained 13 bases not matched to a gene. Germline V gene sequence: CDR1 SGHRS, CDR2 YFSETQ. CDR3 length: 15 amino acids. DNA for the CDR3: TGCGCCAGCAGCTCCAACCGTGACAGGGAAAGCGGCTACACCTTC. Translating gives CASSSNRDRESGYTF.

The chain couples TRBV12-3 or TRBV12-4 to TRBJ1-1; D is undetermined. The CDR3 runs to 13 residues. Trimming shortened V by 6 bases and J by 3 bases, and 11 bases separated the two germline ends. CDR3 in DNA: TGTGCCAGCAGCCTGACATGGGACACTGAAGCTTTCTTT. Encoded protein: CASSLTWDTEAFF.

The chain joins TRBV7-9 to TRBJ2-7; 8 positions agree with TRBD1. The J segment lost 3 bases and the V segment lost 5 bases, leaving 12 bases of the junction unmatched. CDR3 size: 16 residues. Germline V gene sequence: CDR1 SEHNR, CDR2 FQNEAQ (reference sequence). CDR3 amino acids: CASSHGQGGRRYEQYF. CDR3 nucleotides: TGTGCCAGCAGCCATGGACAGGGAGGACGGCGCTACGAGCAGTACTTC.

This clonotype was recorded many times. The J gene is TRBJ2-2, the V gene TRBV7-8, with TRBD2 matching over 8 bases. V shed 4 bases, J shed 7 bases, and the junction held 11 bases outside the gene matches. The CDR3 has 16 amino acids. Germline V gene data show CDR1 as SGHVS and CDR2 as FQNEAQ. DNA for the CDR3: TGTGCCAGCAGCTACCTACGGGGGGGCACGGACGGGGAGCTGTTTTTT. Translating gives CASSYLRGGTDGELFF.

This clonotype has at least ten counts. The chain has TRBV7-8 and TRBJ2-7; D not resolved. The CDR3 has 14 residues. Germline CDR1 is SGHVS and CDR2 is FQNEAQ. V was clipped by 1 base and J by 3 bases, with 10 bases between them. The CDR3 DNA reads TGTGCCAGCAGCTTAGGGTCCGCAGTCTACGAGCAGTACTTC. Protein product: CASSLGSAVYEQYF.